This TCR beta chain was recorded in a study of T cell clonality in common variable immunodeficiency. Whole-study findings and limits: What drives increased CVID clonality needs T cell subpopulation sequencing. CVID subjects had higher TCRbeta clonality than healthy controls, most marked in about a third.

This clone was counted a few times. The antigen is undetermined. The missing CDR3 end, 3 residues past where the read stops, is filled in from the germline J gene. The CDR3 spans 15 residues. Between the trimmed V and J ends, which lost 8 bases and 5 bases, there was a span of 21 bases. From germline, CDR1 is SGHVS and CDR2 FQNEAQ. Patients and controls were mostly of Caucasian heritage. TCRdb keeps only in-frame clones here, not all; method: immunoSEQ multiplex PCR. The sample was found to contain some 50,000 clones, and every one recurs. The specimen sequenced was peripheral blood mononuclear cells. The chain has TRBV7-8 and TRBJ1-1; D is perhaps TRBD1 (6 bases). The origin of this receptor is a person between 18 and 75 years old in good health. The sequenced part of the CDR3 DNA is TGTGCCAGCGCACTTAGGGGGGGAGATGGGACTGAA. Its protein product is CASALRGGDGTE. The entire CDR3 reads CASALRGGDGTEAFF.